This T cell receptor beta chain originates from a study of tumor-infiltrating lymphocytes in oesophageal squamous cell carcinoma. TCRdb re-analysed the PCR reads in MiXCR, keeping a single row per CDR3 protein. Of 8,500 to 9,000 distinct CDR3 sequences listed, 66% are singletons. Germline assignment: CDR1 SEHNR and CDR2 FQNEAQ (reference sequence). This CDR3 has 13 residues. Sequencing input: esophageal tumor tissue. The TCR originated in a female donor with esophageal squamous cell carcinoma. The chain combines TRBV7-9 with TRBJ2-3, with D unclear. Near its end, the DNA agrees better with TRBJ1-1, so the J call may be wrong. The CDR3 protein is CASSLAEPTEAFF. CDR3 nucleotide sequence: TGTGCCAGCAGCTTAGCAGAGCCCACTGAAGCTTTCTTT.